This T cell receptor beta chain was captured by sequencing in a study of blood T cell repertoires in COVID-19. Overall study context: The United States, Italy and Spain supplied acute and convalescent COVID-19 samples. T cells, B-cell-depleted T cells, or PBMCs provided the cDNA or gDNA that served as material.

Original data processing: Amplification with reference gene primers provided the estimates of nucleated cell counts. Measured with immunoSEQ multiplex PCR; TCRdb has only the in-frame clones, and not every one. The D gene and trimming were derived from the DNA, and the V and J assignments and clone size from that table. The sample lists approximately 80,000 clones, roughly 85% occurring once. A Seattle source enrolled patients during active infection and followed them longitudinally. V was trimmed by 4 bases and J by 0 bases, leaving 5 bases between them. Germline V gives CDR1 SQVTM, CDR2 ANQGSEA. The CDR3 contains 12 residues.

Sample: peripheral blood. This clonotype originated in a man between 50 and 59 years old with COVID-19, enrolled during active disease. The rearrangement joins TRBV29-1 to TRBJ2-3, with D hard to call. For the CDR3, the DNA is TGCAGCGTTGCGACTAGCACAGATACGCAGTATTTT. Its translation: CSVATSTDTQYF.